This TCR beta chain is drawn from a study of T cells in Graves' hyperthyroidism and ophthalmopathy. Findings and limits, study-wide: Blood also carried most thyroid clonotypes expanded above 0.001.

Germline CDR1 is MNHEY and CDR2 is SMNVEV (reference sequence). Trimming removed 2 bases at V and 6 bases at J, with 20 bases between. This CDR3 contains 16 residues. Researchers amplified the TCR beta CDR3 regions from RNA transcripts. The HTBI primer set drove a first-round RT-PCR of the TCR CDR3. A single record per CDR3 protein comes from TCRdb applying MiXCR to the multiplex PCR reads. Among 500,000 to 550,000 distinct CDR3 sequences listed, roughly 21% were seen once. Regarding this clonotype: Its antigen remains unknown.

The specimen was blood. This receptor was identified in a man in his forties with Graves' ophthalmopathy. The chain employs TRBV27 and TRBJ2-7; the D gene could be TRBD1 or TRBD2 (6 bases each). This CDR3 is CASSLNRGERGAEQYF. CDR3 DNA: TGTGCCAGCAGTTTAAATAGGGGGGAAAGGGGAGCCGAGCAGTACTTC.